Detailed here is one T cell receptor (beta chain). No antigen is known for it. This entry belongs to a study of shared clonotypes between healthy human individuals. Findings of the study overall: Generation probabilities were higher for clonotypes shared across all four sorted-subset donors than for unshared ones.

For every subset, genomic DNA was evenly distributed across several immunoSEQ plates. The protocol was immunoSEQ multiplex PCR, while the TCRdb copy is restricted to in-frame clones and leaves out a portion. Altogether 100,000 to 120,000 clones are present, about 63% being singletons, with the ten largest covering just under 25%. This TCR came from a woman in her 30s in good health. Sequenced: memory CD8+ T cells sorted from blood. Subset denoted: CD45RO+ cells pooled with CCR7-negative TemRA cells.

The CDR3 nucleotides read TGTGCCAGCAGCCAAGACGGGCAGGGATCTTACAATGAGCAGTTCTTC. This sequence encodes CASSQDGQGSYNEQFF. The chain combines TRBV4-2 with TRBJ2-1; D perhaps matches TRBD1 (5 bases). This CDR3 spans 16 amino acids. Germline V gene sequence: CDR1 LGHNA, CDR2 YNFKEQ. V lost 0 bases, J lost 4 bases, and 13 bases lay in between.